The 6 T cell receptor beta chains given below trace back to one sample, sequenced in a study of blood T cells in healthy people across ages. A sample-barcoded 5' primer and a J-beta primer mix were used in a second PCR of about 6 to 11 cycles. TCRdb passed the 5' RACE reads through MiXCR, listing each CDR3 protein once. The sample holds roughly 730,000 distinct CDR3 sequences, roughly three fifths seen once. Sequences were obtained from blood. The receptors were sampled from a man in his forties in good health.

The V gene is TRBV12-5, the J gene TRBJ2-6; D not certain. The CDR3 sequence is 19 residues long. Germline CDR1 is LGHNT and CDR2 is FRNRAP. Trimming removed 2 bases at V and 1 base at J, with 18 bases between. The CDR3 spells CASGLRANGGRSGANVLTF. The CDR3 nucleotides read TGTGCTAGTGGTTTGCGGGCCAATGGCGGTAGATCTGGGGCCAACGTCCTGACTTTC.

The rearrangement joins TRBV7-9 to TRBJ2-1; 9 bases match TRBD1. Germline trimming cut 4 bases from V and 8 bases from J; bases unmatched to any gene: 12. CDR1 is SEHNR, CDR2 FQNEAQ, per germline (reference sequence). This CDR3 contains 16 residues. The CDR3 bases are TGTGCCAGCAGCTGGAAACCGGGACAGGGTATCGATGAGCAGTTCTTC. Residues: CASSWKPGQGIDEQFF.

The count of this clonotype is one. The junction and the germline gene differ at one end; a read error may be behind it. This chain connects TRBV18 to TRBJ2-7; 8 bases align to TRBD2. Per germline, CDR1 KGHSH and CDR2 LQKENI. The CDR3 covers 13 residues. The CDR3 DNA is TGTGCCAGCGCACCGCGGGGACTAGAAGAGCAGTACTTC. Translated: CASAPRGLEEQYF.

This clonotype has a handful of counts. DNA for the CDR3: TGCAGCGTGGAAAGGGGCCATGGCTACACCTTC. It codes for CSVERGHGYTF. The V gene is TRBV29-1, the J gene TRBJ1-2; the D gene is possibly TRBD1 (5 bases). The CDR3 runs 11 residues. Trimming stripped 6 bases from V and 6 bases from J, with 11 bases between. Germline loops: CDR1 SQVTM, CDR2 ANQGSEA.

The chain links TRBV5-1 to TRBJ2-7, with 8 bases fitting TRBD2. Trimming removed 2 bases from V and 0 bases from J; junction bases left unmatched: 4. Looked up from germline, CDR1 is SGHRS and CDR2 is YFSETQ. The CDR3 covers 15 residues. CDR3 amino acids: CASSFLAGSSYEQYF. DNA of the CDR3: TGCGCCAGCAGCTTCCTAGCGGGCTCCTCCTACGAGCAGTACTTC.

The chain uses TRBV7-9 and TRBJ1-4; no reliable D call. Germline lookup yields CDR1 SEHNR and CDR2 FQNEAQ (reference sequence). Trimming cost V 5 bases and J 3 bases, with 10 bases left between them. The CDR3 has 14 residues. CDR3 nucleotide sequence: TGTGCCAGCAGCCTACGGACTGCTAATGAAAAACTGTTTTTT. Translated: CASSLRTANEKLFF.